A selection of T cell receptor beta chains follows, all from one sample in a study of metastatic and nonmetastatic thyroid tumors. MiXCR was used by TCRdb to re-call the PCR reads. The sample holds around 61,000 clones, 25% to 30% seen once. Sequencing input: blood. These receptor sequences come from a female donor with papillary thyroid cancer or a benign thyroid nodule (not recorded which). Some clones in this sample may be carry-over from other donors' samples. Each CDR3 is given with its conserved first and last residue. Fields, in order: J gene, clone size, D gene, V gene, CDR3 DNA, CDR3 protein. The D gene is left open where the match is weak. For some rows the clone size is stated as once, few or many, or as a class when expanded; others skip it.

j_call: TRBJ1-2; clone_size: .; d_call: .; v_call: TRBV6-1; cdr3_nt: TGTGCCAGCAGTGAGACGGACAGACTAAATATTTATGGCTACACTTTC; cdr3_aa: CASSETDRLNIYGYTF
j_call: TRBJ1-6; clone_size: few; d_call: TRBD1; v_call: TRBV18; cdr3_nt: TGTGCCAGCTCACAAACAGGGGGCGCGAATTCACCCCTCCACTTT; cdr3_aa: CASSQTGGANSPLHF
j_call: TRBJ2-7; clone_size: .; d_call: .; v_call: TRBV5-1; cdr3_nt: TGCGCCAGCAGCTTGGATTCCAGGACGGACGAGCAGTACTTC; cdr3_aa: CASSLDSRTDEQYF
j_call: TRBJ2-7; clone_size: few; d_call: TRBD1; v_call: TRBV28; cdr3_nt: TGTGCCAGCAGTTTATTGACAGGGGGAAGGAACGAGCAGTACTTC; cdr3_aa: CASSLLTGGRNEQYF
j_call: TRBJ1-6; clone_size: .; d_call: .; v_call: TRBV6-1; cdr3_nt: TGTGCCAGCAGTGAAGATCCTCTGGGAGTAAATTCACCCCTCCACTTT; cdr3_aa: CASSEDPLGVNSPLHF
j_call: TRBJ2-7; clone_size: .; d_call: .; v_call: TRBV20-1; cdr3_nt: TGCAGTGCTAGATTGCGGGAAACCGAGCAGTACTTC; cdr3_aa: CSARLRETEQYF
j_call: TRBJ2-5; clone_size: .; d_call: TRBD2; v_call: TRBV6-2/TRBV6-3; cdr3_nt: TGTGCCAGCAATCTACTAGCGGGGGAGGTAAAGACCCAGTACTTC; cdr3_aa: CASNLLAGEVKTQYF
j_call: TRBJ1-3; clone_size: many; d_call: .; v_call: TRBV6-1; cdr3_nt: TGTGCCAGCAGTGACGGGGGTGCGGGAAACACCATATATTTT; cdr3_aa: CASSDGGAGNTIYF
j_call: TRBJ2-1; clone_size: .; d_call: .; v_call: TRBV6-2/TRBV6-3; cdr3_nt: TGTGCCAGCAGTTATGGCGGGGCCAACAATGAGCAGTTCTTC; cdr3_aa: CASSYGGANNEQFF
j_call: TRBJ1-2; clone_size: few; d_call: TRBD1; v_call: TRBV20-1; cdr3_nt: TGCAGTGCTATAGGGACAGGGCTTAAGTATGGCTACACCTTC; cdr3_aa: CSAIGTGLKYGYTF
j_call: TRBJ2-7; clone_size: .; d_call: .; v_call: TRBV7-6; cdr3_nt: TGTGCCAGCAGCGTTGGCCAAGGAAACTACGAGCAGTACTTC; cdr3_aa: CASSVGQGNYEQYF
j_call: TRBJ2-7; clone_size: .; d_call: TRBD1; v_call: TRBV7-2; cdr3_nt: TGTGCCAGCAGCTTAGCAGGGGACAGTTGGTACGAGCAGTACTTC; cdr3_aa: CASSLAGDSWYEQYF
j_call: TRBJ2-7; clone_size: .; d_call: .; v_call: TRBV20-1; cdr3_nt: TGCAGTGGCGAGGTGTCCTACGAGCAGTACTTC; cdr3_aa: CSGEVSYEQYF
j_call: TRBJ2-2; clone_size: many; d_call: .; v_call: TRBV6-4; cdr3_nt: TGTGCCAGCAGTGACTCAATAAGGGGGGAGCTGTTTTTT; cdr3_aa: CASSDSIRGELFF
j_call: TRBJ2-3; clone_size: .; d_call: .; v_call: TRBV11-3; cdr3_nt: TGTGCCAGCAGCTTAGTCACAGGGCTAGTAGATACGCAGTATTTT; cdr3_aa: CASSLVTGLVDTQYF
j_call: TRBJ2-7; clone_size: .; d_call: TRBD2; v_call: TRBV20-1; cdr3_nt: TGCAGTGCTAGAGATTCGGGACTAGCGGACGAGCAGTACTTC; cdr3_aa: CSARDSGLADEQYF
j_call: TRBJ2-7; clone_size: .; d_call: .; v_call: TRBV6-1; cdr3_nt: TGTGCCAGCAGCACACAGAGTTACGAGCAGTACTTC; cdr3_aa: CASSTQSYEQYF
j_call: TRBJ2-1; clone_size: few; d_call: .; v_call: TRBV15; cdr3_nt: TGTGCCACCAGCGCGTGGTTAGCGGCCCCCTTTCGGTTCTTC; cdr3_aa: CATSAWLAAPFRFF
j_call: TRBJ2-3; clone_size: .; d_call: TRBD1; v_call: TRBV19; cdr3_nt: TGTGCCAGTAGTATATCTTTTGGGACAGGGGACACAGATACGCAGTATTTT; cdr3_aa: CASSISFGTGDTDTQYF
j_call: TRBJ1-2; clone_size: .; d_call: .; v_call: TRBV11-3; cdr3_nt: TGTGCCAGCACCCCCGGGACGGGATATGGCTACACCTTC; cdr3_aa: CASTPGTGYGYTF
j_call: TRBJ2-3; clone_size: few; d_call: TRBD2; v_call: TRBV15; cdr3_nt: TGTGCCACCAGCAGAGAGCTTAGTAGCGGGAGCACAGATACGCAGTATTTT; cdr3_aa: CATSRELSSGSTDTQYF
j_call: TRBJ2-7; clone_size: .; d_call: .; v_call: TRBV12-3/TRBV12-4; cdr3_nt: TGTGCCAGCTACCTCGGGGCTGGTGAGCAGTACTTC; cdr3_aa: CASYLGAGEQYF
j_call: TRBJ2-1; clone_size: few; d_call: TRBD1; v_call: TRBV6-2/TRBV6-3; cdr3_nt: TGTGCCAGCAGTTATTTGACCGGGACAGGGTCTTACAATGAGCAGTTCTTC; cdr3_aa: CASSYLTGTGSYNEQFF
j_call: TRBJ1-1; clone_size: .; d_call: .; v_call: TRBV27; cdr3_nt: TGTGCCAGCAGTCCCAAAGGGTACGCTGAAGCTTTCTTT; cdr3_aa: CASSPKGYAEAFF
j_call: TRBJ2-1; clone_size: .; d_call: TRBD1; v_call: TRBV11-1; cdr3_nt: TGTGCCAGCAGCCTCCGACAGGGGGCGATCTACAATGAGCAGTTCTTC; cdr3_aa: CASSLRQGAIYNEQFF
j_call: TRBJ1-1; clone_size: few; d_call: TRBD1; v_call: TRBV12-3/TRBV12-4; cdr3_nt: TGTGCCAGCAGCCTGACAGGGAGGACTGAAGCTTTCTTT; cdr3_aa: CASSLTGRTEAFF
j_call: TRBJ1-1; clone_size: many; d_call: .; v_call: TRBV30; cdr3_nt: TGTGCCTGGGACGATCGATGGGGGGGAAACACTGAAGCTTTCTTT; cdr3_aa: CAWDDRWGGNTEAFF
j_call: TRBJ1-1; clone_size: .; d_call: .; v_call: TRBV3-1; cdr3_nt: TGTGCCAGCAGCAACGCGGGCGACACTGAAGCTTTCTTT; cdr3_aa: CASSNAGDTEAFF
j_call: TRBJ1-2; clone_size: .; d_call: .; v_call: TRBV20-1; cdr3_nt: TGCAGTGCTAGAGAGGACTTTAGACAGAATGGCTACACCTTC; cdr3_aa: CSAREDFRQNGYTF
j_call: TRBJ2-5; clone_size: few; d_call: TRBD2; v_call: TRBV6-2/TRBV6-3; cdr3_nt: TGTGCCAGCAGCAAATACCCCACAGCGGGAGTACCGGAGACCCAGTACTTC; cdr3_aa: CASSKYPTAGVPETQYF
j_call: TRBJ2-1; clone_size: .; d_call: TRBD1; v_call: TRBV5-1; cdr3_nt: TGCGCCAGCAGTTCCGGGACAGGGCTCGGGAATGAGCAGTTCTTC; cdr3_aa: CASSSGTGLGNEQFF
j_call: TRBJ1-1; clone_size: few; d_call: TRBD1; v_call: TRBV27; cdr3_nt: TGTGCCAGCAGTCCCGGGACAGGCAACCCAAACACTGAAGCTTTCTTT; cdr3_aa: CASSPGTGNPNTEAFF
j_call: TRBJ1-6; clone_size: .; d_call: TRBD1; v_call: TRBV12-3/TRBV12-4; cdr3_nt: TGTGCCAGCAGAGAACAGGGGGCGATTAATTCACCCCTCCACTTT; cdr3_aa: CASREQGAINSPLHF
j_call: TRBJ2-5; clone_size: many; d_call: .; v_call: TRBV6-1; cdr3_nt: TGTGCCAGCAGTTCGGGGTATGAGACCCAGTACTTC; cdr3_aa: CASSSGYETQYF
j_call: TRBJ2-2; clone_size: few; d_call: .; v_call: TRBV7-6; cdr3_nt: TGTGCCAGCAGCTTAGGGCGGGGGCTAACCGGGGAGCTGTTTTTT; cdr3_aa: CASSLGRGLTGELFF